What follows are 10 T cell receptor beta chains derived from one specimen sequenced in a study of cytomegalovirus exposure and HLA in healthy donors. Primers for the PCR totalled 60 Vbeta and 13 Jbeta. Profiling relied on immunoSEQ multiplex PCR, and the TCRdb table lists in-frame clones only, not all of them. The table includes about 160,000 clones, roughly 70% detected once. The sequenced sample was PBMCs. The receptors come from a man aged 40-50 years in good health and CMV-seropositive.

The chain uses TRBV4-2 and TRBJ2-5, with D perhaps TRBD2 (5 bases). The CDR3 totals 15 residues. Germline V gene data show CDR1 as LGHNA and CDR2 as YNFKEQ. V was cut by 4 bases and J by 3 bases, with 15 bases left in between. CDR3 nucleotide sequence: TGTGCCAGCAGCCCTTCGACGGGGAGAGAAGAGACCCAGTACTTC. This sequence encodes CASSPSTGREETQYF.

The chain links TRBV19 to TRBJ1-2; TRBD1 is a possible D gene (5 bases). CDR3 length equals 13 residues. The germline CDR1 and CDR2 sequences are LNHDA and SQIVND (reference sequence). V gave up 9 bases and J gave up 2 bases, with 13 bases separating them. The CDR3 coding sequence is TGTGCCAGCAAACGGACATTAAACTATGGCTACACCTTC. The encoded protein is CASKRTLNYGYTF.

This sequence joins TRBV7-2 and TRBJ2-3; D is perhaps TRBD1 (5 bases). The length of the CDR3 is 15 residues. The germline CDR1 and CDR2 sequences are SGHTA and FQGNSA. The V gene lost 1 base and the J gene lost 10 bases, with 18 bases spanning the gap. CDR3 sequence reads: CASSLDDSLSISQYF. The CDR3 nucleotides read TGTGCCAGCAGCTTAGACGACAGCTTAAGTATTTCGCAGTATTTT.

In the case of this clone: This sample includes further DNA sequences coding for the same CDR3. The chain joins TRBV5-4 to TRBJ2-7; 9 nucleotides agree with TRBD1. Germline V gene data show CDR1 as SGHNT and CDR2 as YYREEE (reference sequence). J gave up 2 bases and V 4 bases, and 7 bases lay outside the gene matches. There are 15 residues in the CDR3. This CDR3 reads CASSLRGQGPYEQYF. The CDR3 coding sequence is TGTGCCAGCAGCCTTCGGGGACAGGGTCCCTACGAGCAGTACTTC. Full variable domain (outside the CDR3, taken from reference TRBV5-4 and TRBJ2-7): ETGVTQSPTHLIKTRGQQVTLRCSSQSGHNTVSWYQQALGQGPQFIFQYYREEENGRGNFPPRFSGLQFPNYSSELNVNALELDDSALYLCASSLRGQGPYEQYFGPGTRLTVT.

This clone was seen only once. The V gene is TRBV7-2, the J gene TRBJ2-4, with TRBD2 matching over 7 bases. V was pared by 4 bases and J by 9 bases, with 12 bases of the junction left unmatched. From germline, CDR1 is SGHTA and CDR2 FQGNSA. This CDR3 has 15 amino acids. The chain's CDR3 is CASSSPGRSIGIQYF. The CDR3, as DNA: TGTGCCAGCAGCTCACCCGGGAGGTCGATAGGCATTCAGTACTTC.

The rearrangement links TRBV18 to TRBJ2-4; TRBD1 matches at 7 bases. J lost 6 bases, V lost 1 base, and 3 bases had no gene match. Germline lookup yields CDR1 KGHSH and CDR2 LQKENI. The CDR3 spans 14 residues. CDR3 nucleotide sequence: TGTGCCAGCTCACCACGACCAGGGGGAAACATTCAGTACTTC. This sequence encodes CASSPRPGGNIQYF.

CDR3 coding DNA: TGTGCCAGCAGTTTTTTAGGGACAGGGCTGGACATGAAAAAACTGTTTTTT. Its protein is CASSFLGTGLDMKKLFF. This rearrangement joins TRBV27 to TRBJ1-4, with 9 nucleotides matching TRBD1. The CDR3 sequence is 17 residues long. Germline values: CDR1 MNHEY, CDR2 SMNVEV (reference sequence). Trimming removed 3 bases from V and 9 bases from J; junction bases left unmatched: 14.

V is TRBV7-2 and J is TRBJ1-4, with D possibly matching TRBD1 (5 bases). From germline, CDR1 is SGHTA and CDR2 FQGNSA. Trimming shortened V by 1 base and J by 7 bases, and 13 bases separated the two germline ends. The CDR3 is 15 residues long. DNA of the CDR3: TGTGCCAGCAGCTTAGTGGGGACGCGGGGTGAAAAACTGTTTTTT. Amino acid sequence: CASSLVGTRGEKLFF.

In its sample, this clone was seen a few times. The rearrangement joins TRBV5-6 to TRBJ2-2, with TRBD1 identical over 9 bases. Looked up from germline, CDR1 is SGHDT and CDR2 is YYEEEE. CDR3 length: 19 amino acids. The V segment lost 4 bases and the J segment 4 bases; nucleotides outside the gene matches: 17. The CDR3 is CASSVIRGFRDRATGELFF. The CDR3 bases are TGTGCCAGCAGCGTTATTCGGGGTTTCCGGGACAGGGCCACCGGGGAGCTGTTTTTT.

V gene TRBV19 combines with J gene TRBJ1-1; D may be TRBD1 (5 bases). The germline V gene encodes CDR1 LNHDA and CDR2 SQIVND (reference sequence). Trimming stripped 6 bases from V and 5 bases from J, with 10 bases between. There are 12 residues in the CDR3. This CDR3 reads CASRTRGTEAFF. Written as DNA, the CDR3 is TGTGCCAGTAGGACTAGGGGTACTGAAGCTTTCTTT.